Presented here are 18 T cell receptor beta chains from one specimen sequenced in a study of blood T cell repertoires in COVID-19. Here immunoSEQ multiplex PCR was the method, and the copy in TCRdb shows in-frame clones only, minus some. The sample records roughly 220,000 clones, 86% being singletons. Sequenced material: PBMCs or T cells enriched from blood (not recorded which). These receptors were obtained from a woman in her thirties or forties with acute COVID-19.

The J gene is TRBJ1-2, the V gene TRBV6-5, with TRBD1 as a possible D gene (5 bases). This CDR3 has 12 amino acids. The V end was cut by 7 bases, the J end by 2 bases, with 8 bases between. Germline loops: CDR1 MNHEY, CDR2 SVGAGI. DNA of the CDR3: TGTGCCAGCAACTCAGGGAACTATGGCTACACCTTC. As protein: CASNSGNYGYTF.

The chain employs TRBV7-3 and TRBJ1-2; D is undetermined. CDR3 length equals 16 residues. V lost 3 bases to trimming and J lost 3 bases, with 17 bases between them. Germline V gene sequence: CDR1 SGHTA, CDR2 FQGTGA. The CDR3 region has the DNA TGTGCCAGCAGCTTTTCAATCTCCACGCGGGACTATGGCTACACCTTC. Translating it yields CASSFSISTRDYGYTF. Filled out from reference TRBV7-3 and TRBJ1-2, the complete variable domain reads GAGVSQTPSNKVTEKGKYVELRCDPISGHTALYWYRQSLGQGPEFLIYFQGTGAADDSGLPNDRFFAVRPEGSVSTLKIQRTERGDSAVYLCASSFSISTRDYGYTFGSGTRLTVV.

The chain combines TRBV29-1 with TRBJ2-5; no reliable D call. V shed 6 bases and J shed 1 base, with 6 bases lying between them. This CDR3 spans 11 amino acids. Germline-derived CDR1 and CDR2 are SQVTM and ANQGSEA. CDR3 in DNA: TGCAGCGTCCAATCCCAAGAGACCCAGTACTTC. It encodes CSVQSQETQYF. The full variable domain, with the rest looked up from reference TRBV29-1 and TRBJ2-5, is SAVISQKPSRDICQRGTSLTIQCQVDSQVTMMFWYRQQPGQSLTLIATANQGSEATYESGFVIDKFPISRPNLTFSTLTVSNMSPEDSSIYLCSVQSQETQYFGPGTRLLVL.

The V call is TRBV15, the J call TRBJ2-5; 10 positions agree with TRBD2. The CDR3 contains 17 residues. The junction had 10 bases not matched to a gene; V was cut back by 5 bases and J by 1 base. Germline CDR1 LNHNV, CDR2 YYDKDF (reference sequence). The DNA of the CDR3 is TGTGCCACCAGCCCTTTGGGGTCTAGCGGGGGCCAAGAGACCCAGTACTTC. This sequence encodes CATSPLGSSGGQETQYF.

The CDR3 nucleotides are TGTGCCAGTAGCTCCACAGGGGCAACTGGAAACACCATATATTTT. It yields the protein CASSSTGATGNTIYF. The chain combines TRBV19 with TRBJ1-3; the match to TRBD1 covers 7 bases. The CDR3 contains 15 residues. Trimming cost V 6 bases and J 2 bases; bases outside gene matches: 7. Germline V gene sequence: CDR1 LNHDA, CDR2 SQIVND (reference sequence). The whole variable domain, filled in from reference TRBV19 and TRBJ1-3, reads DGGITQSPKYLFRKEGQNVTLSCEQNLNHDAMYWYRQDPGQGLRLIYYSQIVNDFQKGDIAEGYSVSREKKESFPLTVTSAQKNPTAFYLCASSSTGATGNTIYFGEGSWLTVV.

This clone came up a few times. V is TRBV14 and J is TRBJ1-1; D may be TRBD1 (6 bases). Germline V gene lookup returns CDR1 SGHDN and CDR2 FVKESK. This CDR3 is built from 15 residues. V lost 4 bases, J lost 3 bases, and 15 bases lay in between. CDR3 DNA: TGTGCCAGCAGCCCTAACAGGGTCTGGGACACTGAAGCTTTCTTT. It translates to CASSPNRVWDTEAFF.

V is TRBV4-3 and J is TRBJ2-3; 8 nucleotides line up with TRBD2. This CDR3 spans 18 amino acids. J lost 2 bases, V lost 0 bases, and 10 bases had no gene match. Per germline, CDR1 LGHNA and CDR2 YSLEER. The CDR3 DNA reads TGCGCCAGCAGCCAAGATCGTGGAGTAGCGGGATTCACAGATACGCAGTATTTT. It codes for CASSQDRGVAGFTDTQYF.

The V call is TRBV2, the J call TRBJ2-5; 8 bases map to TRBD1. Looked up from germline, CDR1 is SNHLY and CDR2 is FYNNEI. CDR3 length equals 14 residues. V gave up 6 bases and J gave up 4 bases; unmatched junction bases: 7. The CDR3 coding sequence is TGTGCCAGCAGACTAGACAGGGGAGGAGAGACCCAGTACTTC. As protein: CASRLDRGGETQYF.

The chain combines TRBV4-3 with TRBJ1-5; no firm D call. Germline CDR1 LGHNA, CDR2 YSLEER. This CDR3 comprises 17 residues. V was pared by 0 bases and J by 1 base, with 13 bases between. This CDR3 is CASSQDYGVSSNQPQHF. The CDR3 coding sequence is TGCGCCAGCAGCCAAGATTACGGGGTCTCGAGCAATCAGCCCCAGCATTTT.

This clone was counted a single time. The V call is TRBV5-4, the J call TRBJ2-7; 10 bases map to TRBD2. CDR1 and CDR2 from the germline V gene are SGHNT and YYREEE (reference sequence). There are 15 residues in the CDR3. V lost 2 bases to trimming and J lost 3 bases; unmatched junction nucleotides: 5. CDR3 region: CASSFVTSGDYEQYF. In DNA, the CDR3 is TGTGCCAGCAGCTTCGTAACTAGCGGGGACTACGAGCAGTACTTC.

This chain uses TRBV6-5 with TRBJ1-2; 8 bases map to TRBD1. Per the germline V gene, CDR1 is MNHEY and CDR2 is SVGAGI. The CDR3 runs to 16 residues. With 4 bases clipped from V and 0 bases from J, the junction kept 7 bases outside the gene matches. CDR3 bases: TGTGCCAGCAGTTCCAAACGGACAGGGACTAACTATGGCTACACCTTC. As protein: CASSSKRTGTNYGYTF.

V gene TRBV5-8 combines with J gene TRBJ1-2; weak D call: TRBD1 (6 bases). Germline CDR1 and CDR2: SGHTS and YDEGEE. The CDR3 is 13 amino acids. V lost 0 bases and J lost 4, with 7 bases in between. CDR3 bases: TGTGCCAGCAGCTTGGGGACAGTCTATGGCTACACCTTC. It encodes CASSLGTVYGYTF.

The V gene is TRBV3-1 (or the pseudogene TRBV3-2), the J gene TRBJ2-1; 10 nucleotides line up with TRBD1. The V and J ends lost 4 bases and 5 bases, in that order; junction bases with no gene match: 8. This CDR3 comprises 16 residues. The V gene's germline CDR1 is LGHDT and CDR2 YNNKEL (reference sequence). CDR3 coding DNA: TGTGCCAGCAGCCCAGGCCGGGACAGGGGCCACAATGAGCAGTTCTTC. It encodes CASSPGRDRGHNEQFF.

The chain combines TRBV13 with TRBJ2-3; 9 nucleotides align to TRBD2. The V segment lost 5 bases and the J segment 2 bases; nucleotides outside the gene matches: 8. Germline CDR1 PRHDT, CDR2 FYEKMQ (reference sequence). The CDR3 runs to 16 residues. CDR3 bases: TGTGCCAGCAGCCCCCGGGTAGCGGGGGTCACAGATACGCAGTATTTT. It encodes CASSPRVAGVTDTQYF. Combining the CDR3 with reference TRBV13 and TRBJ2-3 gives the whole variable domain AAGVIQSPRHLIKEKRETATLKCYPIPRHDTVYWYQQGPGQDPQFLISFYEKMQSDKGSIPDRFSAQQFSDYHSELNMSSLELGDSALYFCASSPRVAGVTDTQYFGPGTRLTVL.

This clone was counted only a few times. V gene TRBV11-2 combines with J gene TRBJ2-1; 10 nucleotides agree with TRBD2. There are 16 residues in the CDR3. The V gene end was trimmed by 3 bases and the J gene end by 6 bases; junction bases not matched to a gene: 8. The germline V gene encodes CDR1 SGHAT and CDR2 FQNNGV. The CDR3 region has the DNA TGTGCCAGCAGCTTGCGGGGAGCGGGAGGGATCAATGAGCAGTTCTTC. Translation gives CASSLRGAGGINEQFF.

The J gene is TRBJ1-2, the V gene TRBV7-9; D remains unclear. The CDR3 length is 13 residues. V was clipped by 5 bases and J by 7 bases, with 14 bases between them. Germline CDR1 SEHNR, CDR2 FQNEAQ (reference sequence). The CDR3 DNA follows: TGTGCCAGCAGCCTCGGTCTTTCGGGTGGCTACACCTTC. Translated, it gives CASSLGLSGGYTF.

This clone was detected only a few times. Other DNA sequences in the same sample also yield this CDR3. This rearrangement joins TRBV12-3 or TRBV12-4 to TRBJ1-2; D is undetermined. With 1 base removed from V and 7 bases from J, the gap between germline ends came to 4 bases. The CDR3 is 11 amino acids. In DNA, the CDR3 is TGTGCCAGCAGTTTAGGCGGTGGCTACACCTTC. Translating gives CASSLGGGYTF.

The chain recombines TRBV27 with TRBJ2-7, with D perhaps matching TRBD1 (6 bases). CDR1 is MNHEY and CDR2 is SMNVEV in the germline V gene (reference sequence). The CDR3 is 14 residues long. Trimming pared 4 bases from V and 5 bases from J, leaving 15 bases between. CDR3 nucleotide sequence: TGTGCCAGCAGTTCTTACAGGGCTGGCGACGAGCAGTACTTC. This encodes CASSSYRAGDEQYF.